This T cell receptor (beta chain) derives from a study of cytomegalovirus exposure and HLA in healthy donors. The primer mix had 60 Vbeta and 13 Jbeta primers. TCRdb's table, derived via immunoSEQ multiplex PCR, lists solely in-frame clones and lacks some. The data hold around 110,000 clones, with over 70% observed a single time. This clone has just a few counts. Trimming left V 1 base short and J 8 bases short, with 17 bases between. Germline V gives CDR1 SGHVS, CDR2 FNYEAQ. The CDR3 runs 15 residues. The sample comprised PBMCs. This clonotype was sampled from a woman aged 18-30 years in good health and CMV-seronegative. J is TRBJ1-2 and V is TRBV7-6; D gene uncertain. The CDR3 DNA reads as TGTGCCAGCAGCTTAGGTGCTGCTTCGGAGTACGGCTACACCTTC. Translated, it gives CASSLGAASEYGYTF.